The clone carrying this TCR beta chain came up once. Its antigen is not known. This entry belongs to a study of shared clonotypes between healthy human individuals. Findings of the study overall: Represented diversity (both genetic and exposure-history) was limited by the small number of donors. Only blood was sampled, and tissue TCR repertoires likely differ from blood ones.

CD45RO-negative cells were positively selected for CCR7, leaving out terminally differentiated effector memory CD45RA+ cells. Methods used by the authors: Filtering differed, since immunoSEQ gave only junction sequences and no quality scores. The method was immunoSEQ multiplex PCR; TCRdb's version includes in-frame clones alone and lacks a portion of them. V and J calls and clone size are copied from that table; D and trimming were computed from the DNA. The repertoire holds approximately 1.9 million clones, 85% to 95% seen once, with roughly 1.7% in the top ten. The sample consisted of naive CD8+ T cells from PBMCs. This clonotype originated in a man aged 18 to 29 in good health. Some clones in this sample may be carry-over from other donors' samples.

The CDR3 DNA sequence: TGCGCCAGCAGCTACGGGACAGGGAAGGGAGAGACCCAGTACTTC. Translation: CASSYGTGKGETQYF. This chain connects TRBV4-3 to TRBJ2-5; 9 nucleotides match TRBD1. V was pared by 5 bases and J by 4 bases, with 8 bases of the junction left unmatched. The CDR3 has 15 residues. From germline, CDR1 is LGHNA and CDR2 YSLEER.